The rows below give T cell receptor beta chains drawn from one sample of a study of blood T cells in healthy people across ages. TCRdb re-called the 5' RACE reads with MiXCR, one entry per CDR3 protein. Seen here are 1 million or so distinct CDR3 sequences, under 30% observed once, and the top ten hold less than 0.75%. These data were likewise used in another study, on T cells of mothers and their children.

Sample: blood. The receptor set was obtained from a girl under 10 years old in good health. The CDR3 runs from the conserved cysteine through the conserved F or W. Each record gives: D gene, J gene, clone size, V gene, CDR3 protein, CDR3 DNA. A D gene is named only where the DNA matches it firmly. A clone size is listed for some rows: how often the clone was seen (once, few, many), or a class if it is expanded.

d_call: TRBD1; j_call: TRBJ2-1; clone_size: few; v_call: TRBV11-2; cdr3_aa: CASSLGQGVFNEQFF; cdr3_nt: TGTGCCAGCAGCCTCGGACAGGGGGTCTTCAATGAGCAGTTCTTC
d_call: TRBD1; j_call: TRBJ2-7; clone_size: few; v_call: TRBV7-2; cdr3_aa: CASSLRTGRVYEQYF; cdr3_nt: TGTGCCAGCAGCTTAAGGACAGGGCGGGTCTACGAGCAGTACTTC
d_call: NA; j_call: TRBJ2-4; clone_size: NA; v_call: TRBV11-2; cdr3_aa: CASSSVRLAKNIQYF; cdr3_nt: TGTGCCAGCAGCTCAGTTCGACTAGCCAAAAACATTCAGTACTTC
d_call: NA; j_call: TRBJ1-1; clone_size: few; v_call: TRBV6-5; cdr3_aa: CASKTGSYSEAFF; cdr3_nt: TGTGCCAGTAAAACAGGGTCTTACTCGGAAGCTTTCTTT
d_call: TRBD2; j_call: TRBJ2-3; clone_size: NA; v_call: TRBV20-1; cdr3_aa: CSALPGLVLSDTQYF; cdr3_nt: TGCAGTGCGCTACCGGGACTAGTATTATCGGATACGCAGTATTTT
d_call: NA; j_call: TRBJ1-1; clone_size: few; v_call: TRBV20-1; cdr3_aa: CSARVLLEAFF; cdr3_nt: TGCAGTGCTAGAGTTCTTCTTGAAGCTTTCTTT
d_call: TRBD1; j_call: TRBJ2-1; clone_size: NA; v_call: TRBV14; cdr3_aa: CASSPLGGYEQFF; cdr3_nt: TGTGCCAGCAGCCCCTTAGGGGGCTATGAGCAGTTCTTC
d_call: NA; j_call: TRBJ1-6; clone_size: NA; v_call: TRBV5-1; cdr3_aa: CASGTGETNSPLHF; cdr3_nt: TGCGCCAGCGGAACCGGGGAAACAAATTCACCCCTCCACTTT
d_call: NA; j_call: TRBJ2-7; clone_size: few; v_call: TRBV15; cdr3_aa: CATSGTRSYEQYF; cdr3_nt: TGTGCCACCAGCGGGACTCGGTCCTACGAGCAGTACTTC
d_call: NA; j_call: TRBJ1-1; clone_size: NA; v_call: TRBV11-2; cdr3_aa: CASSLEDGLNTEAFF; cdr3_nt: TGTGCCAGCAGCTTAGAGGACGGCCTCAACACTGAAGCTTTCTTT
d_call: NA; j_call: TRBJ2-7; clone_size: many; v_call: TRBV4-2; cdr3_aa: CASSDRDDSLYEQYF; cdr3_nt: TGTGCCAGCAGCGACCGGGACGACTCCCTCTACGAGCAGTACTTC
d_call: TRBD1; j_call: TRBJ2-3; clone_size: NA; v_call: TRBV7-9; cdr3_aa: CASSPQGPSTDTQYF; cdr3_nt: TGTGCCAGCAGCCCACAGGGGCCGAGCACAGATACGCAGTATTTT
d_call: TRBD2; j_call: TRBJ2-1; clone_size: NA; v_call: TRBV4-1; cdr3_aa: CASSHATSYADEQFF; cdr3_nt: TGCGCCAGCAGCCACGCGACTAGCTATGCGGATGAGCAGTTCTTC
d_call: NA; j_call: TRBJ1-1; clone_size: NA; v_call: TRBV29-1; cdr3_aa: CSARDGELAFF; cdr3_nt: TGCAGCGCCCGGGATGGAGAACTAGCTTTCTTT
d_call: NA; j_call: TRBJ2-4; clone_size: NA; v_call: TRBV11-2; cdr3_aa: CASSSYGRTNGSKNIQYF; cdr3_nt: TGTGCCAGCAGCTCTTATGGTCGGACAAACGGCTCCAAAAACATTCAGTACTTC
d_call: NA; j_call: TRBJ2-6; clone_size: NA; v_call: TRBV11-2; cdr3_aa: CASSLTVLTF; cdr3_nt: TGTGCCAGCAGCTTGACCGTCCTGACTTTC
d_call: NA; j_call: TRBJ2-7; clone_size: NA; v_call: TRBV5-1; cdr3_aa: CASSPARWPPGEQYF; cdr3_nt: TGCGCCAGCAGCCCAGCCCGTTGGCCTCCGGGCGAGCAGTACTTC
d_call: NA; j_call: TRBJ1-5; clone_size: few; v_call: TRBV2; cdr3_aa: CASSDRQGKAQPQHF; cdr3_nt: TGTGCCAGCAGTGATCGGCAGGGGAAGGCTCAGCCCCAGCATTTT
d_call: NA; j_call: TRBJ2-3; clone_size: once; v_call: TRBV11-2; cdr3_aa: CASSLDLLGTDTQYF; cdr3_nt: TGTGCCAGCAGCTTAGATCTACTTGGCACAGATACGCAGTATTTT
d_call: TRBD1; j_call: TRBJ2-7; clone_size: NA; v_call: TRBV2; cdr3_aa: CASSDPGQSYEQYF; cdr3_nt: TGTGCCAGCAGCGATCCGGGACAGTCCTACGAGCAGTACTTC
d_call: NA; j_call: TRBJ1-1; clone_size: few; v_call: TRBV25-1; cdr3_aa: CAPHGVGNTEAFF; cdr3_nt: TGTGCCCCACATGGGGTGGGGAACACTGAAGCTTTCTTT
d_call: NA; j_call: TRBJ2-7; clone_size: few; v_call: TRBV7-2; cdr3_aa: CASSPIGGFTEQYF; cdr3_nt: TGTGCCAGCAGCCCGATAGGGGGTTTCACCGAGCAGTACTTC
d_call: TRBD2; j_call: TRBJ2-7; clone_size: few; v_call: TRBV12-3/TRBV12-4; cdr3_aa: CASSASGPTYEQYF; cdr3_nt: TGTGCCAGCAGTGCTAGCGGGCCCACGTACGAGCAGTACTTC
d_call: TRBD2; j_call: TRBJ2-1; clone_size: NA; v_call: TRBV7-9; cdr3_aa: CASSLGQTSGSVYEQFF; cdr3_nt: TGTGCCAGCAGCTTAGGGCAGACTAGCGGGAGCGTCTATGAGCAGTTCTTC